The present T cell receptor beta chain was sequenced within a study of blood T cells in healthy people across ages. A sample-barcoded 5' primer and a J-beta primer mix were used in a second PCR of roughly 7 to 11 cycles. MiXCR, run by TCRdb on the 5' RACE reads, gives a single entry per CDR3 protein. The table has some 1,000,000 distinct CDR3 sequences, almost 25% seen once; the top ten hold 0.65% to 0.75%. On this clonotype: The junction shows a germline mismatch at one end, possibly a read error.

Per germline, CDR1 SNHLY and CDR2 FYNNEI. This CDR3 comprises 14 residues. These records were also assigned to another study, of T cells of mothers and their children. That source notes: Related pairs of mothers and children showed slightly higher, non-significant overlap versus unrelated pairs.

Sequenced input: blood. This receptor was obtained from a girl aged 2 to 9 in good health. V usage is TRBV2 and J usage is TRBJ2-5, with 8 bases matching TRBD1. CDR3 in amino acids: CASSGRGREEIQYF. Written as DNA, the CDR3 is TGTGCCAGCAGTGGCAGGGGGCGTGAGGAGATCCAGTACTTC.